This record concerns one T cell receptor beta chain sequence. Its antigen is unknown. Germline V CDR1 and CDR2: MGHRA, YSYEKL. The CDR3 spans 16 residues. V lost 5 bases and J lost 9; bases outside the gene matches: 14. Random hexamers were used to reverse transcribe roughly 0.45 to 1 ug of RNA. With immunoSEQ multiplex PCR, TCR beta CDR3 was amplified across 54 Vbeta and 13 Jbeta. TCRdb reanalysed the immunoSEQ multiplex PCR reads using MiXCR and keeps one entry per CDR3 protein. The data show about 190,000 distinct CDR3 sequences, about 95% seen once. This record belongs to a study of CD8 T cells in Susac syndrome. Study summary: There were Susac syndrome patients who were therapy-naive at blood draw, others on corticosteroids, and others on intravenous immunoglobulin alone. Notes on the study in general: The study found that Susac CD8+ clonal expansion peaked in TEMRA cells and active patients.

This TCR derives from a human donor with Susac syndrome. J is TRBJ2-1 and V is TRBV4-1, with 9 bases identical to TRBD2. The sample comprised CD8+ T cells from PBMCs. As DNA, the CDR3 is TGCGCCAGCAGCTCTGGGCTAGCGGGGATTTGGGGTGAGCAGTTCTTC. As protein: CASSSGLAGIWGEQFF.